The rows below give T cell receptor beta chains drawn from one sample of a study of shared clonotypes between healthy human individuals. Data came from immunoSEQ multiplex PCR; TCRdb stores just in-frame clones and leaves some out. The table has about 2 million clones, about 94% seen once; the top ten hold around 1.2%. The sequenced sample was naive CD8+ T cells sorted from blood. The receptors stem from a man between 18 and 35 years old in good health. CDR3s include the opening cysteine and the closing phenylalanine or tryptophan.

TRBV6-1	CASSEGPRQGAYEQYF
TRBV30	CAWTPGWGEIETQYF
TRBV4-1	CASSQRPGTGNTIYF
TRBV27	CASSFGQGPYEQYF
TRBV5-6	CASSSLSYEQYF
TRBV27	CASRAGQGLGYEQYF
TRBV5-1	CASRGTGSYNEQFF
TRBV9	CASSVGPGKGDGYTF
TRBV5-5	CASSWAQGAYYGYTF
TRBV5-1	CASSEDGQVLDEQYF
TRBV19	CASSIAFGQGVAQPQHF
TRBV6-5	CASSLTGGDYGYTF
TRBV7-9	CASSGEGIAKNIQYF
TRBV30	CAWSTGGIYEQFF
TRBV30	CAWSEAASSGNTIYF
TRBV29-1	CSAVGASGGSTDTQYF
TRBV11-2	CASSLEAGPQETQYF
TRBV6-5	CASSYSSGIGGYTF
TRBV5-1	CASSLAGQGGNQETQYF
TRBV2	CASSEGAGTEAFF
TRBV27	CASSWTSGGELFF
TRBV28	CASNPLAGLTDTQYF
TRBV4-1	CASSGLFDNVDEQFF
TRBV21-1	CASSKSDREAQPQHF
TRBV2	CASSEAFSGNTIYF
TRBV10-3	CASRDPPYEQYF
TRBV30	CAGEVTGPGDEQFF
TRBV6-6	CASSLGLSYEQYF
TRBV27	CASSTGHSYEQYF
TRBV27	CASSLLAGANEQFF
TRBV28	CASSLSRQIQYEQYF
TRBV11-2	CASSVTGQGGGSPLHF
TRBV6-1	CASSVGEPQRQETQYF
TRBV6-5	CASSYGDWQPQHF
TRBV10-2	CASSESTAILQDTTNYGYTF
TRBV2	CASVRDSSTNEKLFF
TRBV15	CATSRARTNEQYF
TRBV18	CASSSGGKLFF
TRBV6-6	CAGRGNTEAFF
TRBV7-9	CASSGFRGSYEQYF
TRBV5-8	CASSSKLSPVAEAFF
TRBV7-9	CASSLGAGVYNEQFF
TRBV27	CASSFSEGNEQFF
TRBV7-9	CASSARTGGYEQYF
TRBV25-1	CASSRTGDRAHEQYF
TRBV7-9	CASSLVGAYEQYF
TRBV5-6	CASSLSSGVDGYTF
TRBV6-1	CASSPLGQGFEQYF
TRBV9	CASSVEGGEGYGYTF
TRBV12-2	CASRLEQGTEAFF
TRBV5-5	CASSFEVEQFF
TRBV6-6	CASSAAGTGVYEQYF
TRBV6-1	CASSSGTGRLEAFF
TRBV6-6	CASSYPDSYEETQYF
TRBV4-3	CASSQGVAGGAEEQYF
TRBV7-9	CASSLSQGEFF
TRBV11-3	CASSLGLGSEETQYF